The sequence of this T cell receptor beta chain was determined in a study of human T cells and chemical hapten exposure. The CDR3 totals 11 residues. Deletions cut 0 bases from V and 9 bases from J, with 3 bases between. Germline V gene lookup returns CDR1 MNHEY and CDR2 SVGEGT. A single record per CDR3 protein comes from TCRdb applying MiXCR to the RACE reads. Here the sample spans 85,000 to 95,000 distinct CDR3 sequences, about 10% being singletons. This sample's time point: healthy volunteer bleed at 2 weeks. Unfractionated whole blood served as the source for total RNA extraction. The sample taken for sequencing was whole blood. The chain uses TRBV6-2 or TRBV6-3 and TRBJ2-1; D not certain. This receptor was taken from a female donor in good health. Some clones in this sample may be carry-over from other donors' samples. DNA for the CDR3: TGTGCCAGCAGTTACTCGCGTGAGCAGTTCTTC. This gives the protein CASSYSREQFF.